The 3 T cell receptor beta chains listed next were all sequenced from one sample in a study of cytomegalovirus exposure and HLA in healthy donors. PCR used 60 Vbeta primers and 13 Jbeta primers. The repertoire was sequenced with immunoSEQ multiplex PCR; TCRdb's copy has only in-frame clones and lacks some. The data contain about 150,000 clones, about 82% of them singletons. Specimen: PBMCs. These receptors all come from a male donor in good health and CMV-seronegative.

J is TRBJ2-5 and V is TRBV5-1, with 8 bases lining up with TRBD1. The closer fit of TRBJ2-7 to the DNA end suggests the J call may be wrong. CDR1 and CDR2 from the germline V gene are SGHRS and YFSETQ. CDR3 length equals 14 residues. The CDR3 loop reads CASRPGTGAYEQYF. The CDR3 DNA is TGCGCCAGCAGGCCCGGGACAGGTGCCTACGAGCAGTACTTC.

This chain connects TRBV7-2 to TRBJ2-5; 10 bases map to TRBD2. The CDR3 has 16 amino acids. The V gene end was trimmed by 5 bases and the J gene end by 2 bases; junction bases not matched to a gene: 8. CDR1 is SGHTA and CDR2 is FQGNSA in the germline V gene. CDR3 region: CASSITSGVGQETQYF. Written as DNA, the CDR3 is TGTGCCAGCAGCATAACTAGCGGGGTGGGTCAAGAGACCCAGTACTTC. Full variable domain (rest looked up from reference TRBV7-2 and TRBJ2-5): GAGVSQSPSNKVTEKGKDVELRCDPISGHTALYWYRQSLGQGLEFLIYFQGNSAPDKSGLPSDRFSAERTGGSVSTLTIQRTQQEDSAVYLCASSITSGVGQETQYFGPGTRLLVL.

The rearrangement joins TRBV9 to TRBJ2-1; D might be TRBD2 (5 bases). The ends were cut back, 0 bases at V and 4 bases at J, with 11 bases in the middle. CDR1 is SGDLS and CDR2 is YYNGEE in the germline V gene. This CDR3 is 15 amino acids long. The CDR3 sequence: CASSVGGRDYNEQFF. The CDR3 coding sequence is TGTGCCAGCAGCGTAGGAGGGAGAGATTACAATGAGCAGTTCTTC.